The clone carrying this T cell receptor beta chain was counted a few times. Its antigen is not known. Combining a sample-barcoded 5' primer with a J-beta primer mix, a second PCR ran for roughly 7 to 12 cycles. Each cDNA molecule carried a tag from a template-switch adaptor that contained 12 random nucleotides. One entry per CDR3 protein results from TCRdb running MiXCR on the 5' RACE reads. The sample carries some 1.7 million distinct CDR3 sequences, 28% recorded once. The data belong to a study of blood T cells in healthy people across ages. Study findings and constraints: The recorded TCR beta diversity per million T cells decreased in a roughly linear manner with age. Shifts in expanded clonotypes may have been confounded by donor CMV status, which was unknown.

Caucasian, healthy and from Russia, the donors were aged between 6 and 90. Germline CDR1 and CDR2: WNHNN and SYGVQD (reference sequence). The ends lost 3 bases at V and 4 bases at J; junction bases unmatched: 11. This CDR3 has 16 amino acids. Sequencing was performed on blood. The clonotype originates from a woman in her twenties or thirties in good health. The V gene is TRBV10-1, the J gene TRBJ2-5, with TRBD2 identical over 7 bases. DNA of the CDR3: TGCGCCAGCAGTGACCAACGGGGACGGGAGGTAGAGACCCAGTACTTC. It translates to CASSDQRGREVETQYF.